Listed below are T cell receptor beta chains from one sample, sequenced in a study of cytomegalovirus exposure and HLA in healthy donors. The method was immunoSEQ multiplex PCR; TCRdb's version includes in-frame clones alone and lacks a portion of them. The table has some 130,000 clones, approximately 84% seen once. The sample comprised PBMCs. The source of these receptors is a man under 40 in good health and CMV-seropositive. The CDR3 runs from the conserved cysteine through the conserved F or W. The D gene is left open where the match is weak. Expanded clones are given a class, and other clones once, few, many or no size at all.

clone_size: .; v_call: TRBV6-5; j_call: TRBJ1-6; d_call: .; cdr3_aa: CASSYFQGYNSPLHF; cdr3_nt: TGTGCCAGCAGTTACTTCCAGGGGTATAATTCACCCCTCCACTTT
clone_size: .; v_call: TRBV7-9; j_call: TRBJ1-1; d_call: TRBD1; cdr3_aa: CASSHTGVNTEAFF; cdr3_nt: TGTGCCAGCAGCCACACAGGGGTGAACACTGAAGCTTTCTTT
clone_size: few; v_call: TRBV7-2; j_call: TRBJ2-3; d_call: TRBD2; cdr3_aa: CASSLVSGGIGTDTQYF; cdr3_nt: TGTGCCAGCAGCTTAGTTTCGGGGGGGATCGGCACAGATACGCAGTATTTT
clone_size: .; v_call: TRBV7-6; j_call: TRBJ2-1; d_call: TRBD2; cdr3_aa: CASSEASGGAGDEQFF; cdr3_nt: TGTGCCAGCAGCGAGGCCAGCGGGGGGGCCGGCGATGAGCAGTTCTTC
clone_size: once; v_call: TRBV7-9; j_call: TRBJ2-7; d_call: .; cdr3_aa: CASTSGVSLSYEQYF; cdr3_nt: TGTGCCAGCACCTCCGGGGTATCCCTCTCCTACGAGCAGTACTTC
clone_size: .; v_call: TRBV7-2; j_call: TRBJ2-7; d_call: .; cdr3_aa: CASSLGSGNYEQYF; cdr3_nt: TGTGCCAGCAGCTTAGGTAGCGGAAACTACGAGCAGTACTTC
clone_size: .; v_call: TRBV7-6; j_call: TRBJ2-1; d_call: TRBD2; cdr3_aa: CASSLVLAGANEQFF; cdr3_nt: TGTGCCAGCAGCTTAGTTTTAGCGGGGGCCAATGAGCAGTTCTTC
clone_size: .; v_call: TRBV6-5; j_call: TRBJ1-4; d_call: .; cdr3_aa: CASSSARGGEKLFF; cdr3_nt: TGTGCCAGCAGTTCTGCCAGGGGTGGTGAAAAACTGTTTTTT
clone_size: .; v_call: TRBV7-2; j_call: TRBJ1-6; d_call: .; cdr3_aa: CASSQWGVQLGNSPLHF; cdr3_nt: TGTGCCAGCAGCCAGTGGGGGGTCCAGTTGGGTAATTCACCCCTCCACTTT
clone_size: .; v_call: TRBV7-9; j_call: TRBJ1-5; d_call: .; cdr3_aa: CASSLGGGGGQPQHF; cdr3_nt: TGTGCCAGCAGCTTAGGGGGAGGGGGGGGTCAGCCCCAGCATTTT
clone_size: .; v_call: TRBV30; j_call: TRBJ2-7; d_call: .; cdr3_aa: CAWSVIGGGEQYF; cdr3_nt: TGTGCCTGGAGTGTAATTGGAGGCGGCGAGCAGTACTTC
clone_size: .; v_call: TRBV11-2; j_call: TRBJ2-1; d_call: TRBD2; cdr3_aa: CASSPIAGGSYNEQFF; cdr3_nt: TGTGCCAGCAGCCCGATAGCGGGAGGCTCCTACAATGAGCAGTTCTTC
clone_size: .; v_call: TRBV30; j_call: TRBJ2-3; d_call: .; cdr3_aa: CAWSVGGSGRTQYF; cdr3_nt: TGTGCCTGGAGTGTTGGCGGGTCCGGACGTACGCAGTATTTT
clone_size: .; v_call: TRBV19; j_call: TRBJ2-7; d_call: TRBD2; cdr3_aa: CASRSSGGAGLYEQYF; cdr3_nt: TGTGCCAGTAGGTCTAGCGGGGGGGCTGGCCTATACGAGCAGTACTTC
clone_size: few; v_call: TRBV10-2; j_call: TRBJ2-1; d_call: .; cdr3_aa: CASSEANEQFF; cdr3_nt: TGCGCCAGCAGTGAAGCGAATGAGCAGTTCTTC
clone_size: .; v_call: TRBV10-3; j_call: TRBJ2-7; d_call: .; cdr3_aa: CAISEFAGYEQYF; cdr3_nt: TGTGCCATCAGTGAGTTTGCGGGGTACGAGCAGTACTTC
clone_size: .; v_call: TRBV10-3; j_call: TRBJ2-3; d_call: .; cdr3_aa: CAISENSADLTDTQYF; cdr3_nt: TGTGCCATCAGTGAGAACTCCGCGGATCTCACAGATACGCAGTATTTT
clone_size: .; v_call: TRBV9; j_call: TRBJ2-2; d_call: TRBD1; cdr3_aa: CASSPRTGNTGELFF; cdr3_nt: TGTGCCAGCAGCCCCCGGACAGGGAACACCGGGGAGCTGTTTTTT
clone_size: few; v_call: TRBV21-1; j_call: TRBJ1-6; d_call: .; cdr3_aa: CASSKRPGGYNSPLHF; cdr3_nt: TGTGCCAGCAGCAAACGCCCCGGAGGGTATAATTCACCCCTCCACTTT